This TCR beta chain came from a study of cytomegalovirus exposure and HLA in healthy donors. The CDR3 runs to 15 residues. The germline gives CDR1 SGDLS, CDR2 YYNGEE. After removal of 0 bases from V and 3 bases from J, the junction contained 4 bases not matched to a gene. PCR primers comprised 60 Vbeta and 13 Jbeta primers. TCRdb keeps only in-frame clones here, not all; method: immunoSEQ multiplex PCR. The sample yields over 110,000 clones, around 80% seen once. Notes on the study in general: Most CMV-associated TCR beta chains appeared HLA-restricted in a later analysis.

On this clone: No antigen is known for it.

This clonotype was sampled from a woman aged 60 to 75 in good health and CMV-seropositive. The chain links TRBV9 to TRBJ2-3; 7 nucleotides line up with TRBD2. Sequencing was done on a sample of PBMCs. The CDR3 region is CASSVEVRETDTQYF. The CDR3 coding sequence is TGTGCCAGCAGCGTAGAGGTGCGGGAGACAGATACGCAGTATTTT. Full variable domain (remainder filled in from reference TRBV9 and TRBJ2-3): DSGVTQTPKHLITATGQRVTLRCSPRSGDLSVYWYQQSLDQGLQFLIQYYNGEERAKGNILERFSAQQFPDLHSELNLSSLELGDSALYFCASSVEVRETDTQYFGPGTRLTVL.